In this sample, the clone carrying this T cell receptor (beta chain) turned up many times. The CDR3 totals 14 residues. The V end was cut by 5 bases, the J end by 2 bases, with 10 bases between. Germline V gene data show CDR1 as MNHEY and CDR2 as SVGEGT. The source of the sample is a study of glioma-infiltrating T cells. The wider study: Before surgery, glioma patients received dexamethasone for at most six days. Target coverage was about 4.5- to 11-fold for roughly one million blood T cells.

Using RNA template, CDR3s of TCR alpha and beta were amplified with iRepertoire arm-PCR. Input was 100-400 ng of tissue mRNA or PBMC total RNA. TCRdb re-called the multiplex PCR reads with MiXCR, one entry per CDR3 protein. The profile shows more than 300,000 distinct CDR3 sequences, 41% of them singletons. Sample: glioma tissue, nonneoplastic brain tissue, or PBMCs (not recorded which). This clonotype was obtained from a human donor with low-grade glioma or glioblastoma, undergoing nonglioma brain surgery, or in good health (not recorded which). V gene TRBV6-2 or TRBV6-3 combines with J gene TRBJ1-3; D not certain. The CDR3 loop is CASSLPRTGNTIYF. In nucleotides, the CDR3 is TGTGCCAGCAGTCTACCGAGGACTGGAAACACCATATATTTT.